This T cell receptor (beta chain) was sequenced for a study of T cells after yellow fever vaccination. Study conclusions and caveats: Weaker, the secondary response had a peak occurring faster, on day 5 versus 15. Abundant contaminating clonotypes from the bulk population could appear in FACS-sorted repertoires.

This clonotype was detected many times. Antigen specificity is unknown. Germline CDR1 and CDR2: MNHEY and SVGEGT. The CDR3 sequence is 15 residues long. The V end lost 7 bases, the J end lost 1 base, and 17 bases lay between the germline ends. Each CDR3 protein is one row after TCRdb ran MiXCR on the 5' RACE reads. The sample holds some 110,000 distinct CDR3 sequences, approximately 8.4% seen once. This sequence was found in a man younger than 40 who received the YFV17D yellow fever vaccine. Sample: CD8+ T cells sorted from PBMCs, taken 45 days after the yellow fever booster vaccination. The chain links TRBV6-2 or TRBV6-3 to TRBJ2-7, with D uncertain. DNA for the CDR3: TGTGCCAGCAAAGACCCCCAGCGCGCGTCCTACGAGCAGTACTTC. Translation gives CASKDPQRASYEQYF.